The subject of this entry is one TCR beta chain. The data were taken from a study of control samples from healthy donors and cancer patients. Generated by immunoSEQ multiplex PCR, the TCRdb table keeps only in-frame clones and is missing some. Of some 120,000 clones in the sample, nearly 95% were seen once. CDR1 and CDR2 (germline): LGHDT, YNNKEL (reference sequence). Trimming cost V 4 bases and J 7 bases; bases outside gene matches: 6. This CDR3 has 13 residues. This TCR derives from a man aged 30 to 45 in good health. V and J are TRBV3-1 (or the pseudogene TRBV3-2) and TRBJ1-1; 7 bases align to TRBD1. Specimen: blood. The CDR3: CASSPTGANEAFF. For the CDR3, the DNA is TGTGCCAGCAGCCCTACAGGGGCCAATGAAGCTTTCTTT.